Listed here are 24 T cell receptor beta chains from one sample, sequenced in a study of shared clonotypes between healthy human individuals. Assay: immunoSEQ multiplex PCR; the TCRdb copy retains only in-frame clones and omits some. This table has about 770,000 clones, around 77% appearing once. Sequenced material: memory CD4+ T cells sorted from blood. The subset was: CD45RA-negative fraction. The receptors were gathered from a woman in her thirties in good health.

This clone has just a few counts. Other DNA sequences of this sample code for an identical CDR3. The chain carries TRBV18 and TRBJ1-2; 9 bases align to TRBD1. There are 14 residues in the CDR3. The germline CDR1 and CDR2 sequences are KGHSH and LQKENI. With 6 bases clipped from V and 4 bases from J, the junction kept 6 bases outside the gene matches. Written as DNA, the CDR3 is TGTGCCAGCTCCCCCACAGGGGGCGGCTATGGCTACACCTTC. It is translated as CASSPTGGGYGYTF.

This clone was seen a few times. The chain uses TRBV6-5 and TRBJ2-5, with no clear D. V was cut by 0 bases and J by 2 bases, with 7 bases left in between. The germline V gene has CDR1 MNHEY and CDR2 SVGAGI. The CDR3 covers 14 residues. The CDR3: CASSYSMAQETQYF. The CDR3 nucleotides are TGTGCCAGCAGTTACTCGATGGCTCAAGAGACCCAGTACTTC.

The sample holds a few counts of this clone. This chain joins TRBV10-1 and TRBJ2-7; TRBD2 might be the D (6 bases). The germline V and J ends were trimmed by 2 bases and 9 bases, with 11 bases remaining between them. The CDR3 sequence is 12 residues long. Germline CDR1 is WNHNN and CDR2 is SYGVQD (reference sequence). Written as DNA, the CDR3 is TGCGCCAGCAGTGAGATCCGGGGAGGGCAGTACTTC. Protein product: CASSEIRGGQYF.

This clone was counted a single time. The same CDR3 arises from other DNA sequences in this sample as well. The chain carries TRBV29-1 and TRBJ1-1; D is uncertain. V lost 5 bases to trimming and J lost 1 base, with 8 bases between them. Germline V gene lookup returns CDR1 SQVTM and CDR2 ANQGSEA. CDR3 length: 12 residues. The CDR3 region is CSVLNRNTEAFF. The CDR3 DNA is TGCAGCGTTTTGAACCGGAACACTGAAGCTTTCTTT.

The rearrangement joins TRBV18 to TRBJ2-7; 10 nucleotides line up with TRBD1. The germline CDR1 and CDR2 sequences are KGHSH and LQKENI. V was pared by 3 bases and J by 6 bases, with 5 bases of the junction left unmatched. CDR3 length: 14 residues. Written as DNA, the CDR3 is TGTGCCAGCTCACCGGGACAGGGGTTCTCCGAGCAGTACTTC. Translated, it gives CASSPGQGFSEQYF.

This clone has just a few counts. DNA for the CDR3: TGTGCCAGCAGGCACAGGGGGCGGTTGGATGAAGCTTTCTTT. Amino acid sequence: CASRHRGRLDEAFF. The V call is TRBV6-1, the J call TRBJ1-1; TRBD1 aligns across 9 bases. The CDR3 extends over 14 amino acids. Germline CDR1 is MNHNS and CDR2 is SASEGT. V gave up 6 bases and J gave up 7 bases; unmatched junction bases: 9.

The V call is TRBV7-6, the J call TRBJ2-1, with D possibly TRBD2 on 6 matching bases. From germline, CDR1 is SGHVS and CDR2 FNYEAQ. This CDR3 spans 16 amino acids. V lost 3 bases and J lost 3, with 15 bases in between. DNA for the CDR3: TGTGCCAGCAGCTTGGGACTTTCAACCGGCTACAATGAGCAGTTCTTC. It encodes CASSLGLSTGYNEQFF.

The rearrangement links TRBV14 to TRBJ2-1, with 12 bases matching TRBD2. The length of the CDR3 is 19 residues. Germline V gives CDR1 SGHDN, CDR2 FVKESK. Trimming at V came to 3 bases and at J to 7 bases, leaving 16 bases not matched to a gene. In DNA form, the CDR3 reads TGTGCCAGCAGCCAGATACCGGGGCTAGCGGGAGGGCCGAGTAATGAGCAGTTCTTC. Translation: CASSQIPGLAGGPSNEQFF.

This clone was seen more than once but under ten times. CDR3 sequence: CASSSEAGMSGNTIYF. In nucleotides, the CDR3 is TGCGCCAGCAGTTCCGAAGCGGGGATGTCTGGAAACACCATATATTTT. This chain joins TRBV5-1 and TRBJ1-3, with unresolved D. Trimming removed 5 bases at V and 1 base at J, with 16 bases between. From germline, CDR1 is SGHRS and CDR2 YFSETQ. This CDR3 region has 16 residues.

The chain recombines TRBV6-5 with TRBJ1-2; 9 bases match TRBD1. After removal of 2 bases from V and 3 bases from J, the junction contained 1 base not matched to a gene. Germline assignment: CDR1 MNHEY and CDR2 SVGAGI. The CDR3 is 14 amino acids. The CDR3 bases are TGTGCCAGCAGTTACAGGGACAGGGACTATGGCTACACCTTC. Amino acid sequence: CASSYRDRDYGYTF.

This clone was observed a handful of times. This chain connects TRBV7-2 to TRBJ2-3; the match to TRBD2 covers 9 bases. This CDR3 contains 14 residues. V gave up 1 base and J gave up 10 bases; unmatched junction bases: 6. CDR1 SGHTA and CDR2 FQGNSA come from the germline V gene. The chain's CDR3 is CASSLESSGNPQYF. As DNA, the CDR3 is TGTGCCAGCAGCTTAGAGTCTAGCGGGAACCCGCAGTATTTT. The full variable domain, rest sourced from reference TRBV7-2 and TRBJ2-3, is GAGVSQSPSNKVTEKGKDVELRCDPISGHTALYWYRQSLGQGLEFLIYFQGNSAPDKSGLPSDRFSAERTGGSVSTLTIQRTQQEDSAVYLCASSLESSGNPQYFGPGTRLTVL.

This clone showed up just once. The chain links TRBV10-3 to TRBJ1-2, with 8 nucleotides matching TRBD1. The CDR3 sequence is 15 residues long. Per the germline V gene, CDR1 is ENHRY and CDR2 is SYGVKD. The V segment lost 8 bases and the J segment 8 bases; nucleotides outside the gene matches: 16. This chain's CDR3 is CAIQAETGVTGGYTF. The CDR3 bases are TGTGCCATCCAGGCAGAGACAGGGGTGACGGGAGGCTACACCTTC.

The V call is TRBV7-9, the J call TRBJ2-7, with D tentatively TRBD1 (6 bases). The germline CDR1 and CDR2 sequences are SEHNR and FQNEAQ (reference sequence). The CDR3 has 15 amino acids. Trimming shortened V by 3 bases and J by 6 bases, and 18 bases separated the two germline ends. CDR3 amino acids: CASSFFLGAFGEQYF. The DNA of the CDR3 is TGTGCCAGCAGCTTTTTCTTGGGGGCGTTTGGCGAGCAGTACTTC. Using reference TRBV7-9 and TRBJ2-7 for the parts outside the CDR3, the full variable domain is DTGVSQNPRHKITKRGQNVTFRCDPISEHNRLYWYRQTLGQGPEFLTYFQNEAQLEKSRLLSDRFSAERPKGSFSTLEIQRTEQGDSAMYLCASSFFLGAFGEQYFGPGTRLTVT.

This chain uses TRBV18 with TRBJ2-5, with D unclear. Trimming took 6 bases from V and 5 from J, leaving 13 bases between them. This CDR3 is 13 amino acids long. Germline assignment: CDR1 KGHSH and CDR2 LQKENI. The chain's CDR3 is CASSLGSLETQYF. The CDR3 DNA is TGTGCCAGCTCGCTCGGGTCTCTCGAGACCCAGTACTTC.

The rearrangement uses TRBV27 and TRBJ2-7; possibly TRBD1 or TRBD2 for D (5 bases each). The CDR3 runs to 14 residues. Trimming left V 2 bases short and J 2 bases short, with 10 bases between. Germline CDR1 and CDR2: MNHEY and SMNVEV (reference sequence). Written as DNA, the CDR3 is TGTGCCAGCAGTTTACAGGGACCAACCTACGAGCAGTACTTC. Protein product: CASSLQGPTYEQYF.

The rearrangement links TRBV7-2 to TRBJ1-1; 10 bases are a match to TRBD1. The germline V gene encodes CDR1 SGHTA and CDR2 FQGNSA. The CDR3 spans 18 residues. The trim removed 1 base at V and 0 bases at J, leaving 8 bases unmatched. Here the CDR3 reads CASSLVVWDRGLNTEAFF. The CDR3 DNA sequence: TGTGCCAGCAGCTTAGTCGTGTGGGACAGGGGTTTGAACACTGAAGCTTTCTTT.

V gene TRBV7-9 combines with J gene TRBJ2-7; 8 nucleotides agree with TRBD1. CDR3 length: 15 amino acids. CDR1 is SEHNR, CDR2 FQNEAQ, per germline (reference sequence). J gave up 0 bases and V 3 bases, and 4 bases lay outside the gene matches. The CDR3 loop reads CASSLGQVFSYEQYF. DNA for the CDR3: TGTGCCAGCAGCTTGGGACAGGTTTTCTCCTACGAGCAGTACTTC.

V gene TRBV19 combines with J gene TRBJ1-1; no definite D call. The V end lost 6 bases, the J end lost 3 bases, and 17 bases lay between the germline ends. Germline V gives CDR1 LNHDA, CDR2 SQIVND (reference sequence). There are 15 residues in the CDR3. The CDR3 bases are TGTGCCAGTAGGCCTCGGTACGCTGGAGACACTGAAGCTTTCTTT. Amino acids: CASRPRYAGDTEAFF.

For this clone: A much larger clone is a single base away; this may be a read error. V usage is TRBV28 and J usage is TRBJ1-2; TRBD1 matches 11 bases. Per the germline V gene, CDR1 is MDHEN and CDR2 is SYDVKM. The J segment lost 4 bases and the V segment lost 3 bases, leaving 4 bases of the junction unmatched. The CDR3 is 15 residues long. The CDR3 sequence: CASSFEDRGPYGYTF. The CDR3 region has the DNA TGTGCCAGCAGTTTTGAGGACAGGGGGCCCTATGGCTACACCTTC.

This clone was counted ten times or more. This chain joins TRBV19 and TRBJ1-5; 9 bases match TRBD1. The CDR3 has 16 amino acids. V shed 4 bases and J 5 bases; nucleotides not matched to a gene: 9. Germline V CDR1 and CDR2: LNHDA, SQIVND (reference sequence). Written as DNA, the CDR3 is TGTGCCAGTAGTACCGGACAGGGGCGATGGGATCAGCCCCAGCATTTT. Translation: CASSTGQGRWDQPQHF.

The genes are TRBV6-5 and TRBJ1-5; D perhaps matches TRBD1 (6 bases). The length of the CDR3 is 13 residues. Trimming took 5 bases from V and 6 from J, leaving 11 bases between them. Per germline, CDR1 MNHEY and CDR2 SVGAGI. This CDR3 reads CASSPGAVQPQHF. CDR3 nucleotide sequence: TGTGCCAGCAGTCCAGGGGCGGTTCAGCCCCAGCATTTT.

The V gene is TRBV5-3, the J gene TRBJ2-5, with 9 bases identical to TRBD2. TRBV5-3 qualifies as an ORF whose function is uncertain. The V and J ends lost 5 bases and 4 bases, in that order; junction bases with no gene match: 21. The CDR3 is 19 amino acids. CDR3 bases: TGTGCCAGAAGTTTCAAACCGGGACTAGCTTCGTTTCCCCCAGAGACCCAGTACTTC. Its translation is CARSFKPGLASFPPETQYF.

The CDR3 protein is CASSWLIGELFF. CDR3 coding DNA: TGTGCCAGCAGTTGGTTGATCGGGGAGCTGTTTTTT. The gene calls are TRBV6-6 and TRBJ2-2, with D uncertain. With 4 bases removed from V and 7 bases from J, the gap between germline ends came to 7 bases. There are 12 residues in the CDR3. Germline loops: CDR1 MNHNY, CDR2 SVGAGI (reference sequence).

The V call is TRBV13, the J call TRBJ2-3; D is uncertain. Germline CDR1 reads PRHDT; CDR2 reads FYEKMQ (reference sequence). This CDR3 comprises 14 residues. V dropped 5 bases and J dropped 3 bases, with 12 bases sitting between them. CDR3 protein: CASSPQEPTDTQYF. The CDR3, as DNA: TGTGCCAGCAGCCCACAAGAGCCTACAGATACGCAGTATTTT.